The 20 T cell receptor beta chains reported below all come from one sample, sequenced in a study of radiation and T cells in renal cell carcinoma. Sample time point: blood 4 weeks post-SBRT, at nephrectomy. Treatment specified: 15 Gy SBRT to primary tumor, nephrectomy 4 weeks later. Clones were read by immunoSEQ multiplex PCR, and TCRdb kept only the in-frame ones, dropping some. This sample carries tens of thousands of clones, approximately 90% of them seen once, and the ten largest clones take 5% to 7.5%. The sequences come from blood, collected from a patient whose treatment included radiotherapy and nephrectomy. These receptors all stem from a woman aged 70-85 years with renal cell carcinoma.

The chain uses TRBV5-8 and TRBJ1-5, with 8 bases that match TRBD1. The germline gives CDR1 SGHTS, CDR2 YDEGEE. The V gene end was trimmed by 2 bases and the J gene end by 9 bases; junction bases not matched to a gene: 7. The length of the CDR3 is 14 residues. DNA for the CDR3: TGTGCCAGCAGCTTCGGACAGGGTGGCTCGCCCCAGCATTTT. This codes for CASSFGQGGSPQHF.

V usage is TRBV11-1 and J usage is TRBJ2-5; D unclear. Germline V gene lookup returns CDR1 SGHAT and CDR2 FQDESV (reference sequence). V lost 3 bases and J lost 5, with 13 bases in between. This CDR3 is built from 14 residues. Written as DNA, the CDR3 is TGTGCCAGCAGCTTTTCCCGGGTTGAGGAGACCCAGTACTTC. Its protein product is CASSFSRVEETQYF.

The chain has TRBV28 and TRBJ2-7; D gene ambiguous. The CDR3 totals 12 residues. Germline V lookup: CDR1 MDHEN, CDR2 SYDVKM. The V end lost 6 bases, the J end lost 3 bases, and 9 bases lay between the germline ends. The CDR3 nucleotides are TGTGCCAGCAGCCTAAACAGCTACGAGCAGTACTTC. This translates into CASSLNSYEQYF.

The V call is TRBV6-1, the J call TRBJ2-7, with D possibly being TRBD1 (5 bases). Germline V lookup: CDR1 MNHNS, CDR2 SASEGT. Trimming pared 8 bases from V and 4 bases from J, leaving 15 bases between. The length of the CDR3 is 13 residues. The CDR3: CASAKGFWYEQYF. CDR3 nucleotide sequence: TGTGCCAGCGCCAAGGGGTTTTGGTACGAGCAGTACTTC.

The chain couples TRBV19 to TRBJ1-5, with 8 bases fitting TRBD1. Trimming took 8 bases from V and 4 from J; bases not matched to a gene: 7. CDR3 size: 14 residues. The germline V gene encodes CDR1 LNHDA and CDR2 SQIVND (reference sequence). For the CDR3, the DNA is TGTGCCAGTTCTGAACGACAGGGGAATCAGCCCCAGCATTTT. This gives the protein CASSERQGNQPQHF.

The CDR3 region is CASMKQGDNEQFF. The CDR3 bases are TGTGCCAGCATGAAACAGGGTGACAATGAGCAGTTCTTC. This chain joins TRBV11-3 and TRBJ2-1, with D perhaps TRBD1 (6 bases). This CDR3 has 13 residues. From germline, CDR1 is SGHNT and CDR2 YENEEA. V gave up 7 bases and J gave up 5 bases, with 12 bases separating them. Looking up the rest from reference TRBV11-3 and TRBJ2-1 gives the full variable domain: EAGVVQSPRYKIIEKKQPVAFWCNPISGHNTLYWYLQNLGQGPELLIRYENEEAVDDSQLPKDRFSAERLKGVDSTLKIQPAELGDSAVYLCASMKQGDNEQFFGPGTRLTVL.

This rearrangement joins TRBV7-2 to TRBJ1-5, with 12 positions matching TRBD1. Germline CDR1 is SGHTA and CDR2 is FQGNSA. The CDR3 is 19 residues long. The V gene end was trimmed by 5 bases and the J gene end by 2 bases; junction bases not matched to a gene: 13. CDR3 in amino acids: CASSQTPGQGARGNQPQHF. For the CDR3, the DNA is TGTGCCAGCAGCCAAACTCCGGGACAGGGGGCGCGGGGCAATCAGCCCCAGCATTTT. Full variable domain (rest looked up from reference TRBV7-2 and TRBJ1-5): GAGVSQSPSNKVTEKGKDVELRCDPISGHTALYWYRQSLGQGLEFLIYFQGNSAPDKSGLPSDRFSAERTGGSVSTLTIQRTQQEDSAVYLCASSQTPGQGARGNQPQHFGDGTRLSIL.

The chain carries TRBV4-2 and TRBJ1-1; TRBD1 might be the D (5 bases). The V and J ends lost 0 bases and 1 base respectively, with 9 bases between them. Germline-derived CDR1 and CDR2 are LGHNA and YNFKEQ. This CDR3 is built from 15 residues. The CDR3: CASSQEPGWNTEAFF. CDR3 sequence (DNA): TGTGCCAGCAGCCAAGAACCAGGGTGGAACACTGAAGCTTTCTTT.

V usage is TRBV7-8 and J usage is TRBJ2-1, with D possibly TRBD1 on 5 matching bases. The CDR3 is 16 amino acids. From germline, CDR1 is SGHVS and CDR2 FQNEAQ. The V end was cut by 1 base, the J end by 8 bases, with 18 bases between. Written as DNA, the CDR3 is TGTGCCAGCAGCTTAGGGGCAGGGCCACCTTTAGATGAGCAGTTCTTC. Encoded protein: CASSLGAGPPLDEQFF.

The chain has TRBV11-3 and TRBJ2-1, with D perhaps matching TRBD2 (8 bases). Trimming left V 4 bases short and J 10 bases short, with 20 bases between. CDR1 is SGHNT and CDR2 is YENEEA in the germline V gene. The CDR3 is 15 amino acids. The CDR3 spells CASSSSGQGGREQFF. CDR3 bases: TGTGCCAGCAGCTCTAGCGGGCAGGGGGGAAGGGAGCAGTTCTTC.

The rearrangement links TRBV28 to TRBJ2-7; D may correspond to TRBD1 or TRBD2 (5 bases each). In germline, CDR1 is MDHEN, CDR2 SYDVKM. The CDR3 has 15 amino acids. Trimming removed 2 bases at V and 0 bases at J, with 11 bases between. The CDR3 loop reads CASSLTGPSSYEQYF. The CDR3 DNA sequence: TGTGCCAGCAGTTTAACGGGGCCGAGCTCCTACGAGCAGTACTTC.

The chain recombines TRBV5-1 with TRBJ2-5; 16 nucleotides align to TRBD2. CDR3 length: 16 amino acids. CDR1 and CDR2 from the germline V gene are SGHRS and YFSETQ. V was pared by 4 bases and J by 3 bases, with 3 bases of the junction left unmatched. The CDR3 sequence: CASSVGTSGGEETQYF. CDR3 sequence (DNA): TGCGCCAGCAGCGTCGGGACTAGCGGGGGGGAAGAGACCCAGTACTTC. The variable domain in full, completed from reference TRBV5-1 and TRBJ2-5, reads KAGVTQTPRYLIKTRGQQVTLSCSPISGHRSVSWYQQTPGQGLQFLFEYFSETQRNKGNFPGRFSGRQFSNSRSEMNVSTLELGDSALYLCASSVGTSGGEETQYFGPGTRLLVL.

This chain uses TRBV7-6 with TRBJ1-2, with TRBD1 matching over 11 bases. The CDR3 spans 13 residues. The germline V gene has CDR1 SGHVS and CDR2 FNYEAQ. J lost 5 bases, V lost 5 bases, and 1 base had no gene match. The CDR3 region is CASSGDRGYGYTF. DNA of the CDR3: TGTGCCAGCAGCGGGGACAGGGGGTATGGCTACACCTTC.

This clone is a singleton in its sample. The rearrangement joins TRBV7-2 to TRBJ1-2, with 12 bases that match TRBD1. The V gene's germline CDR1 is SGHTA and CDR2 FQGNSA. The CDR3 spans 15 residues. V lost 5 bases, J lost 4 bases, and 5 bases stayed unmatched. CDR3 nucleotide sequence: TGTGCCAGCAGCACTCCGGGACAGGGGGCCTATGGCTACACCTTC. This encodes CASSTPGQGAYGYTF. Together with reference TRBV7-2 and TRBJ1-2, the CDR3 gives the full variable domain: GAGVSQSPSNKVTEKGKDVELRCDPISGHTALYWYRQSLGQGLEFLIYFQGNSAPDKSGLPSDRFSAERTGGSVSTLTIQRTQQEDSAVYLCASSTPGQGAYGYTFGSGTRLTVV.

The DNA for the CDR3 is TGTGCCAGCAGCTTTAGTCCTACCTCCTATAATTCACCCCTCCACTTT. Residues: CASSFSPTSYNSPLHF. The chain employs TRBV7-8 and TRBJ1-6; D call uncertain. The CDR3 is made up of 16 amino acids. Germline values: CDR1 SGHVS, CDR2 FQNEAQ. V was clipped by 3 bases and J by 0 bases, with 9 bases between them.

The CDR3, as DNA: TGTGCCAGCAGCTTGAACCCGGGTCTGAACTATGGCTACACCTTC. Protein sequence: CASSLNPGLNYGYTF. This chain links TRBV5-5 with TRBJ1-2; D not certain. Trimming stripped 1 base from V and 2 bases from J, with 12 bases between. Germline V gene data show CDR1 as SGHKS and CDR2 as YYEKEE (reference sequence). The CDR3 loop spans 15 amino acids. The whole variable domain, filled in from reference TRBV5-5 and TRBJ1-2, reads DAGVTQSPTHLIKTRGQQVTLRCSPISGHKSVSWYQQVLGQGPQFIFQYYEKEERGRGNFPDRFSARQFPNYSSELNVNALLLGDSALYLCASSLNPGLNYGYTFGSGTRLTVV.

For the CDR3, the DNA is TGTGCCAGTAGTACCGACAGGGTCTCAGAAGGAAACACCATATATTTT. As protein: CASSTDRVSEGNTIYF. This chain connects TRBV19 to TRBJ1-3; TRBD1 agrees at 7 bases. CDR1 is LNHDA, CDR2 SQIVND, per germline (reference sequence). The CDR3 runs to 16 residues. With 4 bases clipped from V and 4 bases from J, the junction kept 10 bases outside the gene matches.

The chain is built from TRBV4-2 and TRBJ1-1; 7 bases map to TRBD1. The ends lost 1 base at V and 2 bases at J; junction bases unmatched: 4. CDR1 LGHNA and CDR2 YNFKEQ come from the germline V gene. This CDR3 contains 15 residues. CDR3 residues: CASSQGQGGNTEAFF. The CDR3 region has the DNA TGTGCCAGCAGCCAAGGCCAGGGGGGAAACACTGAAGCTTTCTTT.

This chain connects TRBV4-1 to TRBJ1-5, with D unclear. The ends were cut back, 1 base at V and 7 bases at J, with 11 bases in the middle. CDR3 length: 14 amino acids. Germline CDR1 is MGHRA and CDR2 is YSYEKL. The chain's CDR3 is CASSQVRDEQPQHF. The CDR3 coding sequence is TGCGCCAGCAGCCAAGTACGGGATGAACAGCCCCAGCATTTT.

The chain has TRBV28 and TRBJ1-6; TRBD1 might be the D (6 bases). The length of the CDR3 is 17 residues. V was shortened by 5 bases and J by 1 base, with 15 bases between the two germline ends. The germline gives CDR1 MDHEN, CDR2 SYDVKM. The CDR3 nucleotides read TGTGCCAGCAGTACGTCAGACAGGATTTCCTATAATTCACCCCTCCACTTT. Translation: CASSTSDRISYNSPLHF.